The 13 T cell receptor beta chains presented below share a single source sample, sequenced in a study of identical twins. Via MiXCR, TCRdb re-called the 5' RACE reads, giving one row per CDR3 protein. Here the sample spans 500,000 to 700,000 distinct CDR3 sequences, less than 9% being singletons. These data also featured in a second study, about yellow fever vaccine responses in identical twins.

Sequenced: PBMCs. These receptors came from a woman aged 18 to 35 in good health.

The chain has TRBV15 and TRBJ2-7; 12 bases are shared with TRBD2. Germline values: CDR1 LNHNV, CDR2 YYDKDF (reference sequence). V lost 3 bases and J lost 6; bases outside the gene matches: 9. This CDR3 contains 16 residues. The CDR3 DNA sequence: TGTGCCACCAGCAGGGAATCGGGACTAGCGGGTGGCGAGCAGTACTTC. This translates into CATSRESGLAGGEQYF.

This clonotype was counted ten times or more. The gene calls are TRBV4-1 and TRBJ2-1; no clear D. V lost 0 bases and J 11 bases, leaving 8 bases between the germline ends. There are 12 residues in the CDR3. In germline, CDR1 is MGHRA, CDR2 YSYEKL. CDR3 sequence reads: CASSQDVRQQFF. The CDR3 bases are TGCGCCAGCAGCCAAGATGTCCGACAGCAGTTCTTC.

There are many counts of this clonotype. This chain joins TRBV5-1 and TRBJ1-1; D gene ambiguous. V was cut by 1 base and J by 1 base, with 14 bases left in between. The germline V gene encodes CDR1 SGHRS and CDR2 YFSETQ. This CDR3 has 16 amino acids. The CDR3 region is CASSLSGYGPNTEAFF. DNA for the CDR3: TGCGCCAGCAGCTTGAGTGGGTACGGACCGAACACTGAAGCTTTCTTT.

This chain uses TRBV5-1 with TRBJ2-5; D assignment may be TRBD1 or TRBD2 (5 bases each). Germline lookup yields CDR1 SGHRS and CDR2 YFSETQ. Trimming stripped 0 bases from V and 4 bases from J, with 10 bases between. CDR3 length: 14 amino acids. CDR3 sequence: CASSLVLGTETQYF. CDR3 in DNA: TGCGCCAGCAGCTTGGTTTTAGGGACAGAGACCCAGTACTTC.

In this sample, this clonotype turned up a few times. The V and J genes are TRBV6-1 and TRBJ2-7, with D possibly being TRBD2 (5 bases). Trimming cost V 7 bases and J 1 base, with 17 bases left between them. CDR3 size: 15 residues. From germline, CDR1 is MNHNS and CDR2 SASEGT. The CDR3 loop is CASISEGLGSYEQYF. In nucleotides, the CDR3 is TGTGCCAGCATCTCAGAAGGACTGGGGTCCTACGAGCAGTACTTC.

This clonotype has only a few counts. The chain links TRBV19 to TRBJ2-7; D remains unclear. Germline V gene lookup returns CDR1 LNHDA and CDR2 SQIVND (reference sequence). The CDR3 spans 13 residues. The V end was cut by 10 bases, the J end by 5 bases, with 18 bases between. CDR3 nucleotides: TGTGCCACCGCCCCTTCAGTTTTCAACGAGCAGTACTTC. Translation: CATAPSVFNEQYF. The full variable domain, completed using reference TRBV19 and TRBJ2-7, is DGGITQSPKYLFRKEGQNVTLSCEQNLNHDAMYWYRQDPGQGLRLIYYSQIVNDFQKGDIAEGYSVSREKKESFPLTVTSAQKNPTAFYLCATAPSVFNEQYFGPGTRLTVT.

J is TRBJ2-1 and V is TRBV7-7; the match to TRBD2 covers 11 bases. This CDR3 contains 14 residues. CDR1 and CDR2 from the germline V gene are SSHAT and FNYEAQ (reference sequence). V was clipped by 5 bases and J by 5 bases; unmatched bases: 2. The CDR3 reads CASSGGLADNEQFF. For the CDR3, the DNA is TGTGCCAGCAGCGGGGGACTAGCGGACAATGAGCAGTTCTTC.

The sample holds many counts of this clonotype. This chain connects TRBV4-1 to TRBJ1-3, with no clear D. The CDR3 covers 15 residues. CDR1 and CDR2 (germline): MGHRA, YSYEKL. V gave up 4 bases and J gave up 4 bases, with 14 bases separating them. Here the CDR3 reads CASSLSTGGGNTIYF. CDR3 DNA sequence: TGCGCCAGCAGCCTATCGACTGGTGGCGGAAACACCATATATTTT.

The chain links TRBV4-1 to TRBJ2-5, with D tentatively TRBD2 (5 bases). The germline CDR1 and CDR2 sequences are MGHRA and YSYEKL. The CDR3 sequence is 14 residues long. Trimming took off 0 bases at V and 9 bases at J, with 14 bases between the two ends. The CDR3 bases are TGCGCCAGCAGCCAAGAAAGGCAGGACTCCGCCCAGTACTTC. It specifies CASSQERQDSAQYF.

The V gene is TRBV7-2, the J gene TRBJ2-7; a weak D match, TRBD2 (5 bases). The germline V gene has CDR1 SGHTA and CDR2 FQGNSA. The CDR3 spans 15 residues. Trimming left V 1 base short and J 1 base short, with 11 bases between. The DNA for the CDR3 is TGTGCCAGCAGCTTAGGTCCCGGGATTTCCTACGAGCAGTACTTC. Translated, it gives CASSLGPGISYEQYF. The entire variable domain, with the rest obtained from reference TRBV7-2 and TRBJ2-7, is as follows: GAGVSQSPSNKVTEKGKDVELRCDPISGHTALYWYRQSLGQGLEFLIYFQGNSAPDKSGLPSDRFSAERTGGSVSTLTIQRTQQEDSAVYLCASSLGPGISYEQYFGPGTRLTVT.

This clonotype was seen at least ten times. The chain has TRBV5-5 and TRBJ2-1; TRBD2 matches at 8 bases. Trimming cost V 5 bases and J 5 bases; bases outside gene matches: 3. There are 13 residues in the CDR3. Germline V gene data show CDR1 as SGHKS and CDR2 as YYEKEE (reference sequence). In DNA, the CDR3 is TGTGCCAGCAGGCCCGGGGGGGACAATGAGCAGTTCTTC. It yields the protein CASRPGGDNEQFF.

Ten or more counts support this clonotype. The CDR3 region is CASSLEAGGLVEAFF. The CDR3 nucleotides read TGCGCCAGCAGCTTGGAAGCAGGAGGGCTGGTGGAAGCTTTCTTT. The chain employs TRBV5-1 and TRBJ1-1; D remains ambiguous. The CDR3 is made up of 15 amino acids. Between the trimmed V and J ends, which lost 0 bases and 8 bases, there was a span of 17 bases. CDR1 is SGHRS and CDR2 is YFSETQ in the germline V gene.

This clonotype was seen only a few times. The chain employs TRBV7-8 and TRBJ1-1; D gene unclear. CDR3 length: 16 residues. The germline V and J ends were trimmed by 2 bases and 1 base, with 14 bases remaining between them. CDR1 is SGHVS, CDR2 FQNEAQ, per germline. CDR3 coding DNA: TGTGCCAGCAGCTTAAGGCCTTTTGGGGAGAACACTGAAGCTTTCTTT. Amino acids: CASSLRPFGENTEAFF.